The table lists the clone carrying this TCR beta chain with many counts. The sample originates from a study of tumor-infiltrating lymphocytes in primary liver carcinoma. Both RNA and DNA were isolated together from about 19-30 mg of bulk tissue that had not been sorted. Patients had primary liver carcinoma treated by surgical resection. Sampling was performed at five separate regions of each tumor. The germline V gene encodes CDR1 SGHNT and CDR2 YYREEE (reference sequence). V lost 4 bases, J lost 4 bases, and 4 bases stayed unmatched. The CDR3 has 15 amino acids. Starting from 400 to 500 ng of total RNA, TCR beta cDNA was produced with a primer in the constant region. Researchers made the TCR beta libraries by running three nested multiplex PCR rounds with slightly modified ARM-PCR. Use of TRBV1-TRBV30 forward primers with a C-beta reverse primer characterized the first two PCR rounds, which lasted roughly 11 cycles each. TCRdb independently ran MiXCR on the multiplex PCR reads; one entry per CDR3 protein. The table lists some 180,000 distinct CDR3 sequences, 85% of them singletons.

This TCR was recovered from a middle-aged man with primary liver carcinoma and hepatitis B virus infection. Sequenced sample: tumor tissue from primary liver carcinoma. The chain is built from TRBV5-4 and TRBJ2-2; the match to TRBD1 covers 10 bases. The CDR3 protein is CASSMGQGSTGELFF. CDR3 in DNA: TGTGCCAGCAGCATGGGACAGGGGAGCACCGGGGAGCTGTTTTTT.